The following is a T cell receptor beta chain sequence with its context. As yet, its antigen is unknown. This entry comes from a study of cytomegalovirus exposure and HLA in healthy donors. Study conclusions and caveats: Presence/absence analyses treated sequencing depth as roughly uniform across donors. Later analysis associated a missense DCLRE1C variant with TCR beta V- and J-gene trimming.

CDR1 and CDR2 (germline): SGHAT, FQNNGV. V lost 5 bases, J lost 8 bases, and 15 bases lay in between. CDR3 length: 14 residues. PCR used 60 Vbeta primers and 13 Jbeta primers. TCRdb's copy holds only in-frame clones and misses some; the assay was immunoSEQ multiplex PCR. Of around 240,000 clones listed, roughly 80% are singletons. Specimen: PBMCs. The receptor was derived from a woman aged 35 to 49 in good health and CMV-seropositive. V is TRBV11-2 and J is TRBJ1-4; D unclear. The DNA of the CDR3 is TGTGCCAGCAGCGCCGGCCTCGGGGTAGAAAAACTGTTTTTT. It yields the protein CASSAGLGVEKLFF.